This T cell receptor beta chain was profiled in a study of early T cells in non-severe SARS-CoV-2 infection. Unmatched junction bases numbered 8, after V lost 4 bases and J lost 10 bases. The CDR3 length is 16 residues. Per germline, CDR1 SNHLY and CDR2 FYNNEI. This clonotype was observed at least ten times. TCRdb re-derived calls from the 5' RACE reads in MiXCR, one entry per CDR3 protein. The table has roughly 49,000 distinct CDR3 sequences, over 3.5% seen once. The sequence derives from an adult who was a healthcare worker with PCR-confirmed SARS-CoV-2 infection or an uninfected control (not recorded which). Sequencing was performed on whole blood. The chain has TRBV2 and TRBJ2-1, with 15 bases identical to TRBD2. CDR3 sequence: CASSVEGLAGGDEQFF. The DNA of the CDR3 is TGTGCCAGCAGTGTAGAGGGACTAGCGGGGGGAGACGAGCAGTTCTTC.